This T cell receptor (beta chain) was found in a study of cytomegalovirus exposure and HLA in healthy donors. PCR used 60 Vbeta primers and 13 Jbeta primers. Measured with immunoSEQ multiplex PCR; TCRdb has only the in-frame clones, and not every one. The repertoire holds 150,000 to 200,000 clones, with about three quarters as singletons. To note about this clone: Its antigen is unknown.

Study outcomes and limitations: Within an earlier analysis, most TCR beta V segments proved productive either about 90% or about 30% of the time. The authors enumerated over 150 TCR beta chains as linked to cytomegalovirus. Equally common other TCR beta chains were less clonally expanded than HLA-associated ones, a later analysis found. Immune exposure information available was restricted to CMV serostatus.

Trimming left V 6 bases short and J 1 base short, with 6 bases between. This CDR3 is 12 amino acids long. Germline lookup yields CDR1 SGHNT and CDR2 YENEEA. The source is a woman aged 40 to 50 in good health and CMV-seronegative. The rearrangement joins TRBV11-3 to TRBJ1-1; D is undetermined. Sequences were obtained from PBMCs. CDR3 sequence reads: CASREGNTEAFF. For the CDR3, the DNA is TGTGCCAGCAGGGAGGGGAACACTGAAGCTTTCTTT.